Sequencing of this T cell receptor beta chain was carried out in a study of control samples from healthy donors and cancer patients. Measured with immunoSEQ multiplex PCR; TCRdb has only the in-frame clones, and not every one. The sample has approximately 140,000 clones, nearly 90% seen once. V was cut by 4 bases and J by 8 bases, with 18 bases left in between. Looked up from germline, CDR1 is SGHNT and CDR2 is YYREEE (reference sequence). CDR3 length: 14 amino acids. Material for sequencing was PBMCs. The source is a man aged 50 or older with head and neck cancer. This chain joins TRBV5-4 and TRBJ1-2, with D possibly TRBD1 on 5 matching bases. CDR3 DNA sequence: TGTGCCAGCAGCCGAAAAAGCGGGGGAATCGGCTACACCTTC. This codes for CASSRKSGGIGYTF.